This TCR beta chain was documented in a study of shared clonotypes between healthy human individuals. Sequencing used immunoSEQ multiplex PCR; TCRdb keeps in-frame clones, though not all of them. Found here are 1,100,000 or so clones, about four fifths of them singletons; the top ten hold approximately 0.56%. The trim removed 3 bases at V and 13 bases at J, leaving 11 bases unmatched. The CDR3 covers 15 residues. Germline loops: CDR1 MGHDK, CDR2 SYGVNS. The specimen was memory CD4+ T cells from PBMCs. The subset here: CD45RA-negative fraction. The sequence came from a man younger than 30 in good health. Some clones in this sample may be carry-over from other donors' samples. The chain links TRBV25-1 to TRBJ2-1, with TRBD2 identical over 11 bases. The DNA for the CDR3 is TGTGCCAGCAGTGATGGGCTAGCGGGAGGTAAGGTCCAGTTCTTC. Amino acids: CASSDGLAGGKVQFF.